This TCR beta chain was retrieved from a study of cytomegalovirus exposure and HLA in healthy donors. Regarding the study as a whole: Based on reports, TCR beta sequences accurately predicted HLA-A and HLA-B alleles for most subjects. Reportedly, a later analysis found an Asian-associated ancestry cluster had fewer N-insertions than the roughly 700-donor mean.

As concerns this clone: Its specificity is unknown.

Primers: 60 Vbeta forward and 13 Jbeta reverse. The method was immunoSEQ multiplex PCR; TCRdb's version includes in-frame clones alone and lacks a portion of them. Found here are around 190,000 clones, around 82% of them singletons; the top ten hold less than 2%. This CDR3 region has 16 residues. From germline, CDR1 is SEHNR and CDR2 FQNEAQ (reference sequence). V dropped 4 bases and J dropped 5; count of bases not matched to a gene: 8. The V call is TRBV7-9, the J call TRBJ2-3, with 11 nucleotides matching TRBD2. The sequenced material came from PBMCs. The source of this sequence is a man between 40 and 49 years old in good health and CMV-seropositive. Written as DNA, the CDR3 is TGTGCCAGCAGCTATTCTAGCGGGAGGTGGGGAGATACGCAGTATTTT. This translates into CASSYSSGRWGDTQYF.